This T cell receptor (beta chain) was retrieved from a study of spatial heterogeneity in lung cancer. At the level of the study: Follow-up PBMC specimens underwent sequencing when available; their median timing was around 2 years after resection.

Time point given: blood at routine non-recurrence follow-up after resection. Whole RNA was taken from tumor, nontumor lung or frozen PBMC; it was then sequenced unsorted. Germline CDR1 reads SGDLS; CDR2 reads YYNGEE. The CDR3 has 14 amino acids. Trimming cost V 5 bases and J 0 bases; bases outside gene matches: 2. This clonotype came up many times. Each TCR cDNA molecule carried a unique molecular identifier. TCRdb itself ran the 5' RACE reads through MiXCR, one entry per CDR3 protein. The data show around 110,000 distinct CDR3 sequences, roughly an eighth seen once. Sequencing was performed on PBMCs, taken at follow-up. The rearrangement uses TRBV9 and TRBJ2-3, with 8 bases that match TRBD1. This clonotype originated in a male donor with early-stage non-small cell lung cancer. CDR3 DNA: TGTGCCAGCAGTAGGGACAGGAGCACAGATACGCAGTATTTT. The encoded protein is CASSRDRSTDTQYF.